In its sample, the clone carrying this T cell receptor beta chain was seen once. The antigen is undetermined. Germline V gene data show CDR1 as SGDLS and CDR2 as YYNGEE. This CDR3 contains 15 residues. Losses at the gene ends were 4 bases for V and 3 bases for J; bases not matched to a gene: 5. TCR alpha and TCR beta cDNA libraries carrying sample barcodes and UMIs were produced by 5'RACE using constant-segment primers. TCRdb called the 5' RACE reads again in MiXCR, with one record for every CDR3 protein. The sample lists 50,000 to 60,000 distinct CDR3 sequences, around a quarter occurring once. The entry originates in a study of T-cell memory formation after mild COVID-19. Study in general: The TCR clusters were mostly specific to one donor.

Study results and limitations: A balance of CD4 and CD8 characterized clones contracting day 15 to 85, whereas later expanders leaned CD4+. Researchers could not confirm that second-wave clones peaking on day 37 targeted SARS-CoV-2.

The receptor comes from a man aged 18 to 30 who had mild COVID-19 (a few samples of this study predate the infection). Cell type and time point are not known. The specimen was PBMCs or a T cell subset sorted from them (not recorded which). The genes are TRBV9 and TRBJ2-3; 10 bases map to TRBD2. The CDR3 loop reads CASSRPGLATDTQYF. CDR3 DNA sequence: TGTGCCAGCAGCCGACCGGGACTAGCGACAGATACGCAGTATTTT.